This T cell receptor (beta chain) originates from a study of blood T cell repertoires in COVID-19. Across the study: Samples came from the United States, Italy and Spain, spanning acute and convalescent COVID-19. PBMCs, B-cell-depleted T cells, or T cells were the source of the cDNA or gDNA that made up the material.

Original processing notes: The authors estimated nucleated cell counts from reference gene primer amplification. Method: immunoSEQ multiplex PCR; TCRdb's copy keeps in-frame clones and lacks some. The DNA was the basis for D and trimming; V, J and clone size are from that table. The sample holds some 250,000 clones, approximately 80% seen once. Only one count was recorded for this clone. Germline V gene sequence: CDR1 ENHRY, CDR2 SYGVKD. With V trimmed by 6 bases and J by 5 bases, 7 bases remained unmatched. The CDR3 length is 17 residues. The origin of this receptor is a man in his fifties or sixties with acute or convalescent COVID-19. The rearrangement links TRBV10-3 to TRBJ2-1, with 16 bases that match TRBD2. What was sequenced was peripheral blood. The CDR3 loop reads CAISPGTSGRANNEQFF. The CDR3 DNA is TGTGCCATCAGCCCCGGGACTAGCGGGAGGGCGAACAATGAGCAGTTCTTC.